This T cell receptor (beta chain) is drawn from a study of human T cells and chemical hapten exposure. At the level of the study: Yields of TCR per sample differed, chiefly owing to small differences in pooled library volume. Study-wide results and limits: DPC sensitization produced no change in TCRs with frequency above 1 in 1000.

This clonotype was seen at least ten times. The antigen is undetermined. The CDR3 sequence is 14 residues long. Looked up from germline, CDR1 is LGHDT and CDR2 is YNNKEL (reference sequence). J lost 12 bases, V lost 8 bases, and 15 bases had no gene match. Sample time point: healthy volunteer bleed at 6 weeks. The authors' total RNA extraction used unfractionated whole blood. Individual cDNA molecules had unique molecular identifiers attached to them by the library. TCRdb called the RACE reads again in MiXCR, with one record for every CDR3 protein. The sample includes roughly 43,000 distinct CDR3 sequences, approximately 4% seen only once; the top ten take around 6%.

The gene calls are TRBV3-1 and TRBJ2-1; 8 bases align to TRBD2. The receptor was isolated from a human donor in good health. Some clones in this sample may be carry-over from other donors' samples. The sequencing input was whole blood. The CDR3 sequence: CASGRGLETSVQFF. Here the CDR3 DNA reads TGTGCCAGCGGCCGGGGACTAGAGACGTCAGTGCAGTTCTTC.